The rows below give T cell receptor beta chains drawn from one sample of a study of blood T cell repertoires in COVID-19. The method was immunoSEQ multiplex PCR; TCRdb's version includes in-frame clones alone and lacks a portion of them. The profile shows 150,000 to 200,000 clones, 86% of them singletons. The sample taken for sequencing was peripheral blood. These receptors came from a man over 45 with active or convalescent COVID-19. The CDR3 runs from the conserved cysteine through the conserved F or W. A D gene is named only where the DNA matches it firmly. Size tells how often a clone was seen (once, few, many) or the class of an expanded clone, and some rows leave it out.

clone_size,j_call,d_call,v_call,cdr3_length,cdr3_aa,cdr3_nt
.,TRBJ1-1,.,TRBV28,15,CASTTRRGFDTEAFF,TGTGCCAGCACCACCCGTAGGGGGTTTGACACTGAAGCTTTCTTT
.,TRBJ2-2,TRBD1,TRBV6-1,18,CASSALTGGLPPTGELFF,TGTGCCAGCAGTGCGTTGACAGGGGGCCTCCCCCCAACCGGGGAGCTGTTTTTT
.,TRBJ2-7,TRBD1,TRBV11-2,15,CASSPPTGDLGEQYF,TGTGCCAGCAGCCCACCCACAGGGGATTTGGGGGAGCAGTACTTC
.,TRBJ2-3,TRBD1,TRBV7-9,14,CASSVQGARDTQYF,TGTGCCAGCAGCGTACAGGGGGCGCGCGATACGCAGTATTTT
.,TRBJ1-4,.,TRBV19,15,CATQAAGATNEKLFF,TGTGCCACCCAGGCCGCGGGAGCAACTAATGAAAAACTGTTTTTT
once,TRBJ2-5,TRBD1,TRBV7-2,14,CASSPTGTQETQYF,TGTGCCAGCAGCCCGACAGGGACCCAAGAGACCCAGTACTTC
once,TRBJ2-6,.,TRBV7-3,17,CASSFWDTSSGANVLTF,TGTGCCAGCAGCTTCTGGGACACCAGCTCTGGGGCCAACGTCCTGACTTTC
.,TRBJ2-5,TRBD2,TRBV7-6,16,CASSLVGGGTQETQYF,TGTGCCAGCAGCTTAGTTGGCGGGGGGACCCAAGAGACCCAGTACTTC
.,TRBJ2-7,TRBD2,TRBV6-5,15,CASSSTSGRASEQYF,TGTGCCAGCAGTTCCACTAGCGGGAGGGCCTCAGAGCAGTACTTC
.,TRBJ1-5,.,TRBV30,12,CAWSAQGQPQHF,TGTGCCTGGAGTGCCCAGGGGCAGCCCCAGCATTTT
.,TRBJ2-3,TRBD1,TRBV29-1,13,CSDRQGSTDTQYF,TGCAGCGACCGACAGGGAAGCACAGATACGCAGTATTTT
.,TRBJ2-3,.,TRBV5-1,16,CASSLTPNGVPPTQYF,TGCGCCAGCAGCTTGACCCCAAACGGGGTGCCACCTACGCAGTATTTT
.,TRBJ1-5,TRBD1,TRBV7-9,13,CASTYQGDQPQHF,TGTGCCAGCACCTACCAGGGGGATCAGCCCCAGCATTTT
.,TRBJ1-2,TRBD1,TRBV14,14,CASSQFQGAGGYTF,TGTGCCAGCAGCCAATTCCAGGGGGCAGGTGGCTACACCTTC
.,TRBJ1-1,TRBD1,TRBV7-2,17,CASSLTNTGTGNTEAFF,TGTGCCAGCAGCTTAACCAATACCGGGACAGGGAACACTGAAGCTTTCTTT
.,TRBJ2-2,.,TRBV19,13,CASSAQYPGELFF,TGTGCCAGTAGTGCTCAGTATCCCGGGGAGCTGTTTTTT